This T cell receptor (beta chain) was sequenced in a study of T cell responses to AZD1222 COVID-19 vaccine. Study outcomes and limitations: Targeting of unmutated variant regions was reportedly seen in nearly half of spike-specific TCRs.

Clones were sequenced by immunoSEQ multiplex PCR, and TCRdb holds only the in-frame ones, with some missing. The data hold 100,000 to 150,000 clones, with around 90% observed a single time. Worth noting for this clone: The antigen is not known.

This CDR3 contains 18 residues. Trimming shortened V by 4 bases and J by 1 base, and 20 bases separated the two germline ends. CDR1 is SEHNR, CDR2 FQNEAQ, per germline (reference sequence). This receptor was obtained from an adult who received the AZD1222 COVID-19 vaccine. The starting material was peripheral blood, obtained 28 days after the second AZD1222 dose. The chain joins TRBV7-9 to TRBJ1-5; a weak D match, TRBD1 (5 bases). Here the CDR3 reads CASSCHRRGRGSNQPQHF. CDR3 bases: TGTGCCAGCAGCTGCCACCGAAGAGGGAGGGGCAGCAATCAGCCCCAGCATTTT. Full variable domain (missing parts from reference TRBV7-9 and TRBJ1-5): DTGVSQNPRHKITKRGQNVTFRCDPISEHNRLYWYRQTLGQGPEFLTYFQNEAQLEKSRLLSDRFSAERPKGSFSTLEIQRTEQGDSAMYLCASSCHRRGRGSNQPQHFGDGTRLSIL.